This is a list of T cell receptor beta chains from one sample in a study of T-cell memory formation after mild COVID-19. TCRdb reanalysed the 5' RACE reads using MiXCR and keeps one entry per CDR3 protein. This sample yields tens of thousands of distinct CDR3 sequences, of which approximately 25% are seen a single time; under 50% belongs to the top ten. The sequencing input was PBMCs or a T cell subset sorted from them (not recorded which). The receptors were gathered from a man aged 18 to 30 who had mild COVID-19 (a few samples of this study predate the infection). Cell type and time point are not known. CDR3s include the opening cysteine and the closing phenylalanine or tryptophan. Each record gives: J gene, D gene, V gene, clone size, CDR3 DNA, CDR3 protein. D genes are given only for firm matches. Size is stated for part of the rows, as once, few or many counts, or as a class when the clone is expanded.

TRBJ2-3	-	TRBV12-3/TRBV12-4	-	TGTGCCAGCCAACCGGACAGAGGGGCGGGGGCGCAGTATTTT	CASQPDRGAGAQYF
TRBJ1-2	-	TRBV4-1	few	TGCGCCAGCAGCCTAAACGGTGGGGGTGGCTATGGCTACACCTTC	CASSLNGGGGYGYTF
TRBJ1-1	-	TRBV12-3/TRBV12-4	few	TGTGCCAGCAGGAGAGCCGTGGGGGGGGGGAACACTGAAGCTTTCTTT	CASRRAVGGGNTEAFF
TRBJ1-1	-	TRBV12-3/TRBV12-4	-	TGTGCCAGCAGACCCGGGGGGGTAAACACTGAAGCTTTCTTT	CASRPGGVNTEAFF
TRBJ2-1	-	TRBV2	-	TGTGCCAGCATGACTAGGAGATCCTACAATGAGCAGTTCTTC	CASMTRRSYNEQFF
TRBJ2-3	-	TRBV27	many	TGTGCCAGCAGTATCGGGGGGCTGGATACGCAGTATTTT	CASSIGGLDTQYF
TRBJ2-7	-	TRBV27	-	TGTGCCAGCGCACCGGGGGTCGGATTTTACGAGCAGTACTTC	CASAPGVGFYEQYF
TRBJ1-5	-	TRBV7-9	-	TGTGCCAGCAGCTCGAGAGCGGTGGACGGCGGCCATCAGCCCCAGCATTTT	CASSSRAVDGGHQPQHF
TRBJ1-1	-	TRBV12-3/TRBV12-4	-	TGTGCCAGCAGTTTAACAGGGGAAGCTTTCTTT	CASSLTGEAFF
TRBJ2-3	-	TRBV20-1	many	TGCAGTGCTAGAGGCAGGCGAACGACTAGGGGGACCACAGATACGCAGTATTTT	CSARGRRTTRGTTDTQYF
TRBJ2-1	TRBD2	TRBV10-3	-	TGTGCCATCACGCGGGAGGGGCTAGGAGTAGGCGAGCAGTTCTTC	CAITREGLGVGEQFF
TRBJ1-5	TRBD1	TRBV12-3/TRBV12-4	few	TGTGCCAGCAGTCTCGGGACAGGTCGACAGCCCCAGCATTTT	CASSLGTGRQPQHF
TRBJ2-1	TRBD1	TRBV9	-	TGTGCCAGCAGCCCGCCGACAGGGAGATACAATGAGCAGTTCTTC	CASSPPTGRYNEQFF
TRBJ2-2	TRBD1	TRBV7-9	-	TGTGCCAGCAGCACCGGGACAGGGACCGGGGAGCTGTTTTTT	CASSTGTGTGELFF
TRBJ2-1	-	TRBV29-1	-	TGCAGCGTTGAGATTCCAGCCAATGAGCAGTTCTTC	CSVEIPANEQFF
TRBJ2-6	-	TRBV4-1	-	TGCGCCAGCAGCTCAGATTCCCTAGCTGGGGCCAACGTCCTGACTTTC	CASSSDSLAGANVLTF
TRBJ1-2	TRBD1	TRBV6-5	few	TGTGCCAGCAGTTACAGTAGGCAGGGGGCGAACTATGGCTACACCTTC	CASSYSRQGANYGYTF
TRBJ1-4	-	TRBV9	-	TGTGCCAGCAGCGTTGGAGGGTGGAATGAAAAACTGTTTTTT	CASSVGGWNEKLFF
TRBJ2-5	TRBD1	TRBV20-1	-	TGCAGTGCCAGGGGTGGGAGACAGGGTCGAGAGACCCAGTACTTC	CSARGGRQGRETQYF
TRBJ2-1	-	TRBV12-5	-	TGTGCTAGTGGTTTGGCCGGGACTGGGGGCTACAATGAGCAGTTCTTC	CASGLAGTGGYNEQFF
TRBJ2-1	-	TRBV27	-	TGTGCCAGCAGTTTCCCGGACAATGAGCAGTTCTTC	CASSFPDNEQFF
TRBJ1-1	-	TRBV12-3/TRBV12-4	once	TGTGCCAGCAGTAAAAAGAGGGCAGGGAACACTGAAGCTTTCTTT	CASSKKRAGNTEAFF
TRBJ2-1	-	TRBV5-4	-	TGTGCCAGCAGCTGGGGACTTGGTGAGCAGTTCTTC	CASSWGLGEQFF
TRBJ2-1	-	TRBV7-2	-	TGTGCCAGCAGCTTAGAGGTGGTGAATGAGCAGTTCTTC	CASSLEVVNEQFF
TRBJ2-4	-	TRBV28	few	TGTGCCAGCAGTTTTATACAGGGCAACATTCAGTACTTC	CASSFIQGNIQYF
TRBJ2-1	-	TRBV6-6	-	TGTGCCAGCACTCGTGGTGGTGAGCAGTTCTTC	CASTRGGEQFF
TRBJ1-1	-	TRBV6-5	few	TGTGCCAGCAGTTGGAGCGATCCAAGCACTGAAGCTTTCTTT	CASSWSDPSTEAFF
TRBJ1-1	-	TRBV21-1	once	TGTGCCAGCGTGGAAGCGGGGTCGGCTTTCTTT	CASVEAGSAFF
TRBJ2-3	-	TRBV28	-	TGTGCCAGCACTCAGGGTCCAGATACGCAGTATTTT	CASTQGPDTQYF
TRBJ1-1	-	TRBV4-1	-	TGCGCCAGCAGCCAAGAGGGACGGAACACTGAAGCTTTCTTT	CASSQEGRNTEAFF
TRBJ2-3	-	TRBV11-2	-	TGTGCCAGCAGGGGGCCCAGGGCTCGTAGCACAGATACGCAGTATTTT	CASRGPRARSTDTQYF
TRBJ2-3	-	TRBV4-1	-	TGCGCCAGCAGCCAAGGTTCTGGGGCTTATACGCAGTATTTT	CASSQGSGAYTQYF
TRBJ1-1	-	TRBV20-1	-	TGCAGTGCTAGAGCTGGACGAACTCCGACCCCTGAAGCTTTCTTT	CSARAGRTPTPEAFF
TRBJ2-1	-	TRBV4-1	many	TGCGCCAGCAGCCCCCAACCCTGGGCTGACAATGAGCAGTTCTTC	CASSPQPWADNEQFF
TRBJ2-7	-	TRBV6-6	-	TGTGCCAGCAGTTTGCGGAGTAGCGGCTACGAGCAGTACTTC	CASSLRSSGYEQYF
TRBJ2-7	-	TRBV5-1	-	TGCGCCAGCACCTCCGTTGGGAAGGGGGCCTACGAGCAGTACTTC	CASTSVGKGAYEQYF
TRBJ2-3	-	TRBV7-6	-	TGTGCCAGCAGCTTAGACGGAGGCCGGAATATAAGAACAGATACGCAGTATTTT	CASSLDGGRNIRTDTQYF
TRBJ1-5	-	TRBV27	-	TGTGCCAGCAGCCCTACAGGTAATAGCAATCAGCCCCAGCATTTT	CASSPTGNSNQPQHF
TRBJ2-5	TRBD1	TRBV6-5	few	TGTGCCAGCAGTTACAGACACAGGGGAGAGACCCAGTACTTC	CASSYRHRGETQYF
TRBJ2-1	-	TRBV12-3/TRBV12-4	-	TGTGCCAGCAGTTTGAGGGGATCCGGGGAGCAGTTCTTC	CASSLRGSGEQFF
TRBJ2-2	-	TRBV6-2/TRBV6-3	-	TGTGCCAGCTCGGGACTGTTCACCGGGGAGCTGTTTTTT	CASSGLFTGELFF
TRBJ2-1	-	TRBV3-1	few	TGTGCCAGCAGCCAAGTAACGCGGAGCTCCTACAATGAGCAGTTCTTC	CASSQVTRSSYNEQFF
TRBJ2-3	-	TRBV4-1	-	TGCGCCAGCAGCCAAGTCGGACGGGCCGGCACAGATACGCAGTATTTT	CASSQVGRAGTDTQYF
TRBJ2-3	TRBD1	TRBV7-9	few	TGTGCCAGCAGCTTAGTCGACAGGGGGAGCACAGATACGCAGTATTTT	CASSLVDRGSTDTQYF
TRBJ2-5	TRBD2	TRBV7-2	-	TGTGCCAGCAGCGGACCAACGGGACTAGCGGGATACCAAGAGACCCAGTACTTC	CASSGPTGLAGYQETQYF
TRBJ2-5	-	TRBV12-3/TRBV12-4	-	TGTGCCAGCAGTATATCCGTTCGGGAGACCCAGTACTTC	CASSISVRETQYF
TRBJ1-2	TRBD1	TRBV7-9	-	TGTGCCAGCAGCCCGACAGGGCGGATTGGTGGCTACACCTTC	CASSPTGRIGGYTF
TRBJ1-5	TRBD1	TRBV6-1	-	TGTGCCAGCAGTATGACAGGGGTGCAGCCCCAGCATTTT	CASSMTGVQPQHF
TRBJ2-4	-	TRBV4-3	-	TGCGCCAGCAGCCAAGATGGGGTCATTCAGTACTTC	CASSQDGVIQYF
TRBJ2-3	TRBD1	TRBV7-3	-	TGTGCCAGCAGCCCCCACCCGACAGGGGATACGCAGTATTTT	CASSPHPTGDTQYF
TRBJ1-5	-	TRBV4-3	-	TGCGCCAGCAGCCAAGACGATAGCAATCAGCCCCAGCATTTT	CASSQDDSNQPQHF
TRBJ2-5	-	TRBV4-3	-	TGCGCCAGCAGCCAAGATCTGGGGGTTGGAGAGACCCAGTACTTC	CASSQDLGVGETQYF
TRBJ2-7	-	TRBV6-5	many	TGTGCCAGCAGTTCCCCCTACGAGCAGTACTTC	CASSSPYEQYF
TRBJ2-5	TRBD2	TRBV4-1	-	TGCGCCAGCAGCCCGCCGGGACTAGATTCGGAGACCCAGTACTTC	CASSPPGLDSETQYF
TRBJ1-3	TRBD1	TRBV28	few	TGTGCCAGCAGCCTGACAGGGGAAGGAAACACCATATATTTT	CASSLTGEGNTIYF
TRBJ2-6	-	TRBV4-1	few	TGCGCCAGCAGCCAATGGGGGTCTGGGGCCAACGTCCTGACTTTC	CASSQWGSGANVLTF
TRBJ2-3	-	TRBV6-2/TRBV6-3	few	TGTGCCACCTCTGTAGGAGATACGCAGTATTTT	CATSVGDTQYF
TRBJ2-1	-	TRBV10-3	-	TGTGCCATCAGTGCGGGAGTGTTGAGTTTCAAGTCCTACAATGAGCAGTTCTTC	CAISAGVLSFKSYNEQFF
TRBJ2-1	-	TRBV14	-	TGTGCCAGCAGTCCTCTTTGGGGGCGCCCCGGGTTCTTC	CASSPLWGRPGFF